This note documents a single TCR beta chain sequence. What it recognizes is unknown. TCR beta VDJ and CDR3 were profiled, and genomic DNA was the template. TCRdb reanalysed the reads using MiXCR and keeps one entry per CDR3 protein. This sample has over 150,000 distinct CDR3 sequences; approximately 49% occur once, and the top ten carry 15% to 20%. The record originates from a study of CD8+CD57+ T cells in acquired aplastic anemia. The overall study: Yields of DNA that came from sorted CD4+ and CD8+ cells averaged about 3.3 ug.

Whole-study findings and limits: Patients had about 31 CD8+ CDR3 sequences in common with controls (the shared set). Significance was not reached for CD8+ Simpson's diversity between patients and controls.

V gave up 1 base and J gave up 2 bases, with 15 bases separating them. CDR1 is SGHTA, CDR2 FQGNSA, per germline. The CDR3 consists of 17 residues. Sequencing used sorted CD4+, CD8+, or CD8+CD57+ T cells (not recorded which) from PBMCs. The sequence was collected from a human donor in good health, serving as a control. This chain connects TRBV7-2 to TRBJ1-5; D possibly corresponds to TRBD1 (6 bases). The CDR3 DNA reads as TGTGCCAGCAGCTTAGATATAAACAGGGTTGGCAATCAGCCCCAGCATTTT. As protein: CASSLDINRVGNQPQHF.